Included here is one T cell receptor (beta chain) sequence, with context. Its antigen is not known. This sample was included in a study of cytomegalovirus exposure and HLA in healthy donors. Study results and limitations: Across all donors, roughly uniform sequencing depth was an assumption of the presence/absence analyses. Upon later analysis, TCR association rates were observed to vary by HLA locus, being highest for DRB1 and lowest for HLA-C.

The PCR used 60 Vbeta and 13 Jbeta primers. Only in-frame clones appear in the TCRdb table, and some are missing; sequencing was by immunoSEQ multiplex PCR. Of approximately 150,000 clones listed, about 64% are singletons. This CDR3 spans 14 amino acids. With 6 bases removed from V and 5 bases from J, the gap between germline ends came to 17 bases. From germline, CDR1 is SGHKS and CDR2 YYEKEE (reference sequence). The source material was PBMCs. The clonotype was recovered from a man in his 60s in good health and CMV-seronegative. This chain joins TRBV5-5 and TRBJ2-5; weak D call: TRBD2 (5 bases). CDR3 loop: CASTLWAGGETQYF. The CDR3 DNA sequence: TGTGCCAGCACCCTATGGGCAGGAGGTGAGACCCAGTACTTC.